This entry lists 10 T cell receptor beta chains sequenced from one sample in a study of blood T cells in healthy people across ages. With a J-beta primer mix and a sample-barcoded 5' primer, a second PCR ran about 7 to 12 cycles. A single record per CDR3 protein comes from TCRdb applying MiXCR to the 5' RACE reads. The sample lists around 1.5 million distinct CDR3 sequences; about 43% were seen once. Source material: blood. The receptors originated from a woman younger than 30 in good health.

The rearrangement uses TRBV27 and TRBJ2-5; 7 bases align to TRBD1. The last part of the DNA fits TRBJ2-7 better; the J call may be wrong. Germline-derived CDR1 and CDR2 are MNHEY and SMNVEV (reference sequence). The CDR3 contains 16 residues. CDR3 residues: CASSLAGTDNSYEQYF. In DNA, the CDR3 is TGTGCCAGCAGTTTAGCCGGGACAGACAACTCCTACGAGCAGTACTTC.

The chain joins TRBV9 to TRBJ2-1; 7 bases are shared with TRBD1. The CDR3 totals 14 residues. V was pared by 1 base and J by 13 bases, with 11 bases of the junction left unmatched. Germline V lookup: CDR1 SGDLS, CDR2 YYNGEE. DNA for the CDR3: TGTGCCAGCAGCGTATCCCAGGGGGAAGAGACCCAGTTCTTC. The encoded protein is CASSVSQGEETQFF.

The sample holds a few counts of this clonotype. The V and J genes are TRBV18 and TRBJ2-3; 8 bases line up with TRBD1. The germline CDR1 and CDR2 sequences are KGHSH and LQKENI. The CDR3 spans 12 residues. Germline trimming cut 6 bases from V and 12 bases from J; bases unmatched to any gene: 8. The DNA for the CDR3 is TGTGCCAGCTCGCTGGACAGGGTTTCACAGTATTTT. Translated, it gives CASSLDRVSQYF.

The DNA of the CDR3 is TGCGCCAGCAGCTTTGCGTTCGGGACAGGGATTCTGAACACTGAAGCTTTCTTT. The encoded protein is CASSFAFGTGILNTEAFF. The chain carries TRBV5-1 and TRBJ1-1; 9 bases agree with TRBD1. V trimming: 2 bases; J trimming: 0 bases; junction bases outside the gene matches: 11. This CDR3 contains 18 residues. Germline V gene data show CDR1 as SGHRS and CDR2 as YFSETQ. The complete variable domain, with remaining parts taken from reference TRBV5-1 and TRBJ1-1, reads KAGVTQTPRYLIKTRGQQVTLSCSPISGHRSVSWYQQTPGQGLQFLFEYFSETQRNKGNFPGRFSGRQFSNSRSEMNVSTLELGDSALYLCASSFAFGTGILNTEAFFGQGTRLTVV.

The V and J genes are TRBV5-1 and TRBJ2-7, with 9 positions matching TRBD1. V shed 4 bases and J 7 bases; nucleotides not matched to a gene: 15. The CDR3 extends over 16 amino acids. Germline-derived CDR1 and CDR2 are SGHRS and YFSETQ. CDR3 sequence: CASSSGQGQTYNEQYF. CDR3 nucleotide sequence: TGCGCCAGCAGCAGCGGACAGGGGCAGACCTACAATGAGCAGTACTTC.

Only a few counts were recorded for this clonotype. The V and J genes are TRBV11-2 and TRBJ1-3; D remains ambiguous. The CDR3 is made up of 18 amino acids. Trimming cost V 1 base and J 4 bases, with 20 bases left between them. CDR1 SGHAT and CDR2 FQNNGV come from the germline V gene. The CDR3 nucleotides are TGTGCCAGCAGCTTAGCGTGGGCAGACGCCGTCAGAGGAAACACCATATATTTT. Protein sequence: CASSLAWADAVRGNTIYF. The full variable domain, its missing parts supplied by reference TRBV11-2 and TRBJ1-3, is EAGVAQSPRYKIIEKRQSVAFWCNPISGHATLYWYQQILGQGPKLLIQFQNNGVVDDSQLPKDRFSAERLKGVDSTLKIQPAKLEDSAVYLCASSLAWADAVRGNTIYFGEGSWLTVV.

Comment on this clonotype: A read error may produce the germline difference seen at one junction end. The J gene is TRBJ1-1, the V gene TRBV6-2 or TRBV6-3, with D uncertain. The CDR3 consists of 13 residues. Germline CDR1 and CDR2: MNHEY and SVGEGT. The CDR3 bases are TGTGCCAGCTGCCCCCAGATGAACACTGAAGATTTCTTT. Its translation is CASCPQMNTEDFF.

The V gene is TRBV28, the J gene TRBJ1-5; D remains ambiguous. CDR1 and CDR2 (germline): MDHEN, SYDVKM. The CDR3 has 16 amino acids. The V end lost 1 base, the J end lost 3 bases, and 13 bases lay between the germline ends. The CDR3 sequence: CASSLLGDTLNQPQHF. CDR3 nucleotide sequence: TGTGCCAGCAGTTTATTGGGCGACACCCTCAATCAGCCCCAGCATTTT.

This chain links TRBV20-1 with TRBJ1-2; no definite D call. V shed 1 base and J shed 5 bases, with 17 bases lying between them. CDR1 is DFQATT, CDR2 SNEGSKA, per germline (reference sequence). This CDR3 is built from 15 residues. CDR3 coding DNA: TGCAGTGCTAGAGGCCCGGCCCCTACTGGGTATGGCTACACCTTC. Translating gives CSARGPAPTGYGYTF.

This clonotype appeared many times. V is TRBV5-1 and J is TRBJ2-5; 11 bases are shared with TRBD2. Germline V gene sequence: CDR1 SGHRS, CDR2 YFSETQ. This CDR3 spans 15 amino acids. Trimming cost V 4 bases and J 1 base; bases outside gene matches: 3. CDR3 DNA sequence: TGCGCCAGCAGCGCTGGACTAGCGGGCCAAGAGACCCAGTACTTC. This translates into CASSAGLAGQETQYF.